This T cell receptor beta chain was found in a study of regulatory T cells in long-lasting Graves disease. Study observations and caveats: Favoring TRBV28, TRBJ1-2 and TRBJ2-5 was a feature seen in persistent disease. A reduction in accuracy may have resulted from the small sample size.

Ten or more counts support this clonotype. Its target is unknown. The V gene lost 6 bases and the J gene lost 2 bases, with 10 bases spanning the gap. This CDR3 is 13 amino acids long. Looked up from germline, CDR1 is MDHEN and CDR2 is SYDVKM. The time point is: persistent/refractory GD, antithyroid drugs over 5 years with positive TRAb. RNA isolated from PBMCs was used to make the TCR library. Clinicians diagnosed Graves' disease using American Thyroid Association guidelines. Sequencing libraries for TCR beta were prepared with iRepertoire HTBI primers and Arm-PCR of CDR3 regions. MiXCR, run by TCRdb on the multiplex PCR reads, gives a single entry per CDR3 protein. The sample includes approximately 350,000 distinct CDR3 sequences, approximately 25% of them seen just once.

The sequencing used peripheral blood mononuclear cells (PBMCs), collected when the disease was refractory, from a patient treated with antithyroid drugs. This TCR derives from a woman in her 40s with Graves disease. The chain carries TRBV28 and TRBJ2-5; the D is unclear. As DNA, the CDR3 is TGTGCCAGCAGACTGGTGGCGCAAGAGACCCAGTACTTC. It is translated as CASRLVAQETQYF.